This T cell receptor beta chain was profiled in a study of beta chain features in type 1 diabetes. Expressed TCRB transcripts got sequenced, as all isolated RNA was reverse transcribed. The table came from immunoSEQ multiplex PCR; TCRdb's copy has only in-frame clones and leaves some out. The sample contains about 160,000 clones, over 6% of which appear only once. Central memory, naive, regulatory and stem cell-like memory CD4+ cells were sorted by CD45RO/CCR7/CD25/CD127/CD95/CD27. A remark on this clone: Antigen specificity is unknown.

Trimming took 3 bases from V and 3 from J, leaving 15 bases between them. Looked up from germline, CDR1 is SGDLS and CDR2 is YYNGEE. CDR3 length equals 15 residues. General observations from the study: Among patients with Type 1 diabetes, TCRB CDR3s were moderately but significantly shorter in every one of the four CD4+ subsets. Sequencing from cDNA could over-represent high-TCR-expressing cells.

The clonotype comes from a man younger than 35 with type 1 diabetes. Sequencing was done on a sample of central memory CD4+ T cells from blood. V usage is TRBV9 and J usage is TRBJ1-2; D might be TRBD1 (5 bases). CDR3 nucleotide sequence: TGTGCCAGCAGCGAGCAACCTTCGGGGGACTATGGCTACACCTTC. Protein: CASSEQPSGDYGYTF.